One and the same sample provided the 9 T cell receptor beta chains below, sequenced in a study of blood T cells in healthy people across ages (dated by TCRdb to between 2015 and 2017). The library was made by 5' RACE. These reads were obtained on an Illumina HiSeq 2500. The second PCR ran for roughly 6 to 11 cycles and used a J-beta primer mix along with a sample-barcoded 5' primer. The public reads were reprocessed in TCRdb via fastp at Q25 and MiXCR, keeping in-frame beta chains. Rows are unified per CDR3 protein, each entry keeping the most common DNA and genes. In all, the sample holds around 1,000,000 distinct CDR3 sequences, and approximately 25% of those were seen once. The ten biggest clones cover approximately 0.79% of the sample. These sequences were also reported in another study, on T cells of mothers and their children.

Sequencing was done on a sample of blood. All receptors derive from a girl aged 2 to 9 in good health.

This clonotype showed up just a few times. The chain joins TRBV2 to TRBJ1-3, with D unclear. Germline CDR1 reads SNHLY; CDR2 reads FYNNEI. V dropped 6 bases and J dropped 7 bases, with 13 bases sitting between them. The CDR3 consists of 13 residues. Here the CDR3 DNA reads TGTGCCAGCAGGGGAGTTCCGGGCAACACCATATATTTT. Its protein is CASRGVPGNTIYF.

This chain connects TRBV20-1 to TRBJ2-5, with TRBD1 identical over 7 bases. The CDR3 length is 14 residues. CDR1 DFQATT and CDR2 SNEGSKA come from the germline V gene (reference sequence). J gave up 4 bases and V 1 base, and 6 bases lay outside the gene matches. CDR3 loop: CSARVQGLRETQYF. The CDR3 DNA follows: TGCAGTGCTAGAGTACAGGGGCTCAGAGAGACCCAGTACTTC.

This clonotype was seen only a few times. The DNA is omitted, as the CDR3 cannot be located on it reliably, and the CDR3 follows TCRdb's listing. The genes are TRBV28 and TRBJ1-5. The CDR3 totals 15 residues, both ends included. Germline CDR1 is MDHEN and CDR2 is SYDVKM. Here the CDR3 reads CASSFGVGSTQPQHF.

This chain uses TRBV28 with TRBJ2-3; 8 bases line up with TRBD2. This CDR3 is 18 amino acids long. Germline CDR1 and CDR2: MDHEN and SYDVKM. The V gene end was trimmed by 6 bases and the J gene end by 8 bases; junction bases not matched to a gene: 22. CDR3 DNA: TGTGCCAGCAGACCCGTAGGGGCGGGAGGCCCTTCGGTGGGTACGCAGTATTTT. Amino acids: CASRPVGAGGPSVGTQYF.

The table lists this clonotype with a count of one. This sequence joins TRBV5-1 and TRBJ1-2, with D maybe TRBD1 (6 bases). Germline CDR1 and CDR2: SGHRS and YFSETQ. The CDR3 is made up of 13 amino acids. The V and J ends lost 5 bases and 3 bases respectively, with 11 bases between them. CDR3 in DNA: TGCGCCAGCAGAAAGGCAGGGGACTATGGCTACACCTTC. As protein: CASRKAGDYGYTF.

V is TRBV28 and J is TRBJ2-7; D might be TRBD2 (6 bases). The last part of the DNA fits TRBJ2-5 better; the J call may be wrong. This CDR3 comprises 17 residues. The germline gives CDR1 MDHEN, CDR2 SYDVKM. This CDR3 reads CASSSPEIGSEGETQYF. The CDR3 bases are TGTGCCAGCAGTAGTCCCGAGATCGGGAGTGAGGGGGAGACCCAGTACTTC.

The rearrangement links TRBV3-1 to TRBJ2-5, with TRBD2 identical over 13 bases. The last part of the DNA fits TRBJ2-1 better; the J call may be wrong. Germline V gene lookup returns CDR1 LGHDT and CDR2 YNNKEL (reference sequence). This CDR3 region has 18 residues. CDR3 region: CASSPWALTSGGAGEQFF. The CDR3 bases are TGTGCCAGCAGCCCCTGGGCCCTAACTAGCGGGGGGGCCGGTGAGCAGTTCTTC.

V gene TRBV4-2 combines with J gene TRBJ2-7; no reliable D call. The better agreement between TRBJ2-1 and the DNA end casts doubt on the J call. The CDR3 runs 14 residues. Germline V lookup: CDR1 LGHNA, CDR2 YNFKEQ. The CDR3 protein is CASSQDPRPNEQFF. CDR3 bases: TGTGCCAGCAGCCAAGATCCAAGGCCCAATGAGCAGTTCTTC.

This sequence joins TRBV12-3 or TRBV12-4 and TRBJ1-1; the match to TRBD1 covers 8 bases. V was clipped by 6 bases and J by 3 bases; unmatched bases: 9. The CDR3 runs 15 residues. This CDR3 is CASRSRGQGDTEAFF. CDR3 bases: TGTGCCAGCAGATCTCGCGGACAGGGTGACACTGAAGCTTTCTTT.